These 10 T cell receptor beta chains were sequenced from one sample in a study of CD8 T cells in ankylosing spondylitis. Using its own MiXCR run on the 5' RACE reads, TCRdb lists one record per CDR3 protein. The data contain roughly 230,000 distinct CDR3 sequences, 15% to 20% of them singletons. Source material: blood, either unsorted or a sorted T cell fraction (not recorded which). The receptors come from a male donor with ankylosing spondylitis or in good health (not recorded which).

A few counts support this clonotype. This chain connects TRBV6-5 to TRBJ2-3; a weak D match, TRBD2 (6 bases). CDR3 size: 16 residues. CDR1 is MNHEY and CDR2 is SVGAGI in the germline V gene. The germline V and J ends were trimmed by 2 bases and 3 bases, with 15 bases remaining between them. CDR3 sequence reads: CASSYNAGSGTDTQYF. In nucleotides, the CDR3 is TGTGCCAGCAGTTACAATGCGGGGAGCGGGACAGATACGCAGTATTTT.

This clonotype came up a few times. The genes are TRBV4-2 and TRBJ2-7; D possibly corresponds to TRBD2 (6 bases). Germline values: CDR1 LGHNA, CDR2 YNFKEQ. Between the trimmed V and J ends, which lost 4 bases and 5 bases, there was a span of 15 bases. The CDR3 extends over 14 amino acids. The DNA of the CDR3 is TGTGCCAGCAGCCCCCCGGGGGAGACCCACGAGCAGTACTTC. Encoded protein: CASSPPGETHEQYF.

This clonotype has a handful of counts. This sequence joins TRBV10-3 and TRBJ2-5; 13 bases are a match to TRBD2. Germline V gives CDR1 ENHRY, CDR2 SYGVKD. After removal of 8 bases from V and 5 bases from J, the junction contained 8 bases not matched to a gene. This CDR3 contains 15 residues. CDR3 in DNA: TGTGCCATCCGTCGGACTAGCGGGAGTGCGGAGACCCAGTACTTC. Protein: CAIRRTSGSAETQYF.

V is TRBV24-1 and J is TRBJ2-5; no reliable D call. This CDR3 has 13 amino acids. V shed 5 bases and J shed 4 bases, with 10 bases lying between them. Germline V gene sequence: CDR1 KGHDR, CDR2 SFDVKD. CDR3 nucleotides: TGTGCCACCAGTGCGCCAGGAACAGAGACCCAGTACTTC. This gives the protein CATSAPGTETQYF.

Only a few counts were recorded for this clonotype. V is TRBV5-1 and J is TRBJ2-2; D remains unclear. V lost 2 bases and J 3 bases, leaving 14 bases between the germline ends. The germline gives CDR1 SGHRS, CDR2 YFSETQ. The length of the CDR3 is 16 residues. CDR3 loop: CASSFLYSKDTGELFF. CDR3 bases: TGCGCCAGCAGCTTCCTCTACTCGAAAGACACCGGGGAGCTGTTTTTT.

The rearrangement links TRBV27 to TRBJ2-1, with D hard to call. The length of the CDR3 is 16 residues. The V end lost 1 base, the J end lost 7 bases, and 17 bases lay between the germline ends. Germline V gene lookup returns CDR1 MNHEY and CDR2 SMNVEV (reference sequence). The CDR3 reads CASSLWRNQIPNEQFF. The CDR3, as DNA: TGTGCCAGCAGTTTATGGCGGAATCAGATTCCTAATGAGCAGTTCTTC.

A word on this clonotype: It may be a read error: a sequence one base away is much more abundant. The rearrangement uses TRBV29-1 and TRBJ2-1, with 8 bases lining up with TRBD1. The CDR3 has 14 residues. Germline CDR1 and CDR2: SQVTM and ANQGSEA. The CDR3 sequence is CRVGGTGSYNEQFF. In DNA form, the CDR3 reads TGCCGCGTTGGAGGGACAGGCTCCTACAATGAGCAGTTCTTC.

For the CDR3, the DNA is TGTGCCAGTACTCCGGGACAGTCTCGGGAGACCCAGTACTTC. Its protein product is CASTPGQSRETQYF. V usage is TRBV19 and J usage is TRBJ2-5; TRBD1 agrees at 7 bases. This CDR3 contains 14 residues. The V and J ends lost 7 bases and 5 bases, in that order; junction bases with no gene match: 10. Per germline, CDR1 LNHDA and CDR2 SQIVND (reference sequence).

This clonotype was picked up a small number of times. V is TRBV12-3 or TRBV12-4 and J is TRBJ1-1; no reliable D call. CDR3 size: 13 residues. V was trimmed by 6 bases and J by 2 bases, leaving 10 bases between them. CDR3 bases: TGTGCCAGCAGCGACATGCTTAACACTGAAGCTTTCTTT. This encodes CASSDMLNTEAFF.

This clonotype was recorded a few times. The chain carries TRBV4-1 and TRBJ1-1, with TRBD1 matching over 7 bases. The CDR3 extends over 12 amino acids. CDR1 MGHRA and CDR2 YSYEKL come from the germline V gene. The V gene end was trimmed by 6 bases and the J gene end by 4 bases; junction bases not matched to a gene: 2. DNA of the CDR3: TGCGCCAGCAGTCGACAGGGCACTGAAGCTTTCTTT. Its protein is CASSRQGTEAFF.